A selection of T cell receptor beta chains follows, all from one sample in a study of cytomegalovirus exposure and HLA in healthy donors. Produced via immunoSEQ multiplex PCR; TCRdb's table is partial and in-frame only. In the table there are roughly 120,000 clones, over 60% of which are singletons. The material sequenced was PBMCs. These TCRs come from a man aged 60-69 years in good health and CMV-seropositive. The CDR3 runs from the conserved cysteine through the conserved F or W. The D gene is left open where the match is weak. Not all rows give a size; the values are once, few, many and, for expanded clones, a class.

j_gene: TRBJ1-3; v_gene: TRBV7-9; abundance: -; d_gene: -; CDR3nt: TGTGCCAGCAGCTTAGTATTTGAGGTGACCTCTGGAAACACCATATATTTT; CDR3aa: CASSLVFEVTSGNTIYF
j_gene: TRBJ2-7; v_gene: TRBV5-1; abundance: -; d_gene: -; CDR3nt: TGCGCCAGCAGCTTGTCCGCGGCGGGACCGACGACAGTTCAGTACTTC; CDR3aa: CASSLSAAGPTTVQYF
j_gene: TRBJ2-5; v_gene: TRBV4-2; abundance: -; d_gene: -; CDR3nt: TGTGCCAGCAGCCAGGGCCCACAAGAGACCCAGTACTTC; CDR3aa: CASSQGPQETQYF
j_gene: TRBJ1-5; v_gene: TRBV9; abundance: few; d_gene: -; CDR3nt: TGTGCCAGCAGTACCGGTCCCAATCAGCCCCAGCATTTT; CDR3aa: CASSTGPNQPQHF
j_gene: TRBJ2-5; v_gene: TRBV11-2; abundance: -; d_gene: -; CDR3nt: TGTGCCAGCAGCACACTCCTGACAGGAAAGAAAGAGACCCAGTACTTC; CDR3aa: CASSTLLTGKKETQYF
j_gene: TRBJ1-3; v_gene: TRBV11-2; abundance: -; d_gene: -; CDR3nt: TGTGCCAGCAGCGCCGGGACATCAGGCAACACCATATATTTT; CDR3aa: CASSAGTSGNTIYF
j_gene: TRBJ2-3; v_gene: TRBV9; abundance: -; d_gene: -; CDR3nt: TGTGCCAGCAACCCAGAGGGCACAGATACGCAGTATTTT; CDR3aa: CASNPEGTDTQYF
j_gene: TRBJ2-1; v_gene: TRBV6-5; abundance: few; d_gene: -; CDR3nt: TGTGCCAGCACCCCGCTACTAAGGGAGCATGAGCAGTTCTTC; CDR3aa: CASTPLLREHEQFF
j_gene: TRBJ1-2; v_gene: TRBV6-1; abundance: -; d_gene: TRBD1; CDR3nt: TGTGCCAGCAGTGAAGCGCAATGGACAGGGGAGGCCTTC; CDR3aa: CASSEAQWTGEAF
j_gene: TRBJ2-7; v_gene: TRBV7-6; abundance: few; d_gene: -; CDR3nt: TGTGCCAGCAGCGTGGTGGGAGGCGAGCAGTACTTC; CDR3aa: CASSVVGGEQYF
j_gene: TRBJ1-1; v_gene: TRBV27; abundance: few; d_gene: -; CDR3nt: TGTGCCAGCAGTTTATACCCTGACATGAACACTGAAGCTTTCTTT; CDR3aa: CASSLYPDMNTEAFF
j_gene: TRBJ1-1; v_gene: TRBV7-9; abundance: -; d_gene: -; CDR3nt: TGTGCCAGCAGACCAACGGTTGGTGGTGAAGCTTTCTTT; CDR3aa: CASRPTVGGEAFF
j_gene: TRBJ2-5; v_gene: TRBV5-1; abundance: -; d_gene: TRBD1; CDR3nt: TGCGCCAGCAGCTTAGACAGGGGGCATCGTGGGGAGACCCAGTACTTC; CDR3aa: CASSLDRGHRGETQYF
j_gene: TRBJ2-1; v_gene: TRBV5-1; abundance: -; d_gene: -; CDR3nt: TGCGCCAGCAGCTTGGGGGGGGGCAGTGAGCAGTTCTTC; CDR3aa: CASSLGGGSEQFF
j_gene: TRBJ1-2; v_gene: TRBV28; abundance: few; d_gene: -; CDR3nt: TGTGCCAGCATTACAGGTGCTAACTATGGCTACACCTTC; CDR3aa: CASITGANYGYTF
j_gene: TRBJ1-2; v_gene: TRBV9; abundance: -; d_gene: TRBD1; CDR3nt: TGTGCCAGCAGCGGGCCACTTCGGGACAGGGGGATTTATGGCTACACCTTC; CDR3aa: CASSGPLRDRGIYGYTF
j_gene: TRBJ2-3; v_gene: TRBV7-2; abundance: -; d_gene: -; CDR3nt: TGTGCCAGCAGCCAAAGACAGGCAGATACGCAGTATTTT; CDR3aa: CASSQRQADTQYF
j_gene: TRBJ1-6; v_gene: TRBV28; abundance: -; d_gene: -; CDR3nt: TGTGCCAGCACCAGACAGGAAGATTCACCCCTCCACTTT; CDR3aa: CASTRQEDSPLHF
j_gene: TRBJ2-3; v_gene: TRBV11-2; abundance: -; d_gene: -; CDR3nt: TGTGCCAGCAGCGCCCTCATGAGCGGCAGCACAGATACGCAGTATTTT; CDR3aa: CASSALMSGSTDTQYF
j_gene: TRBJ1-4; v_gene: TRBV7-2; abundance: -; d_gene: TRBD1; CDR3nt: TGTGCCAGCAGCTTTCAGGGGGGCCACGAAAAACTGTTTTTT; CDR3aa: CASSFQGGHEKLFF
j_gene: TRBJ2-4; v_gene: TRBV6-1; abundance: -; d_gene: TRBD2; CDR3nt: TGTGCCAGCAGTGTACCTAGCGGGGGGTTCAAAAACATTCAGTACTTC; CDR3aa: CASSVPSGGFKNIQYF
j_gene: TRBJ2-7; v_gene: TRBV7-8; abundance: -; d_gene: TRBD2; CDR3nt: TGTGCCAGCAGCTTAGCGGGTCGGCGGGGGGGGCCGGGTCGGGAGCAGTACTTC; CDR3aa: CASSLAGRRGGPGREQYF
j_gene: TRBJ1-1; v_gene: TRBV28; abundance: -; d_gene: TRBD1; CDR3nt: TGTGCCAGCACTTTTACTTCGGGACAGGGTGAAGCTTTCTTT; CDR3aa: CASTFTSGQGEAFF
j_gene: TRBJ2-7; v_gene: TRBV5-1; abundance: -; d_gene: TRBD1; CDR3nt: TGCGCCAGCAGCGGCGGGACAGGGGGGCTCGAGCAGTACTTC; CDR3aa: CASSGGTGGLEQYF
j_gene: TRBJ1-1; v_gene: TRBV28; abundance: -; d_gene: TRBD1; CDR3nt: TGTGCCAGCCGTCAACCGGGACAGGGGAACACTGAAGCTTTCTTT; CDR3aa: CASRQPGQGNTEAFF
j_gene: TRBJ2-5; v_gene: TRBV30; abundance: -; d_gene: TRBD2; CDR3nt: TGTGCCTGGAGTGGGGGGGGAGCGGAGACCCAGTACTTC; CDR3aa: CAWSGGGAETQYF
j_gene: TRBJ2-2; v_gene: TRBV10-3; abundance: -; d_gene: TRBD1; CDR3nt: TGTGCCACCCGACAGGGGTCCGGTACCGGGGAGCTGTTTTTT; CDR3aa: CATRQGSGTGELFF
j_gene: TRBJ1-2; v_gene: TRBV9; abundance: once; d_gene: -; CDR3nt: TGTGCCAGCAGCGTAGAATCGCGGGAGAGGGGCTACACCTTC; CDR3aa: CASSVESRERGYTF
j_gene: TRBJ1-1; v_gene: TRBV20-1; abundance: -; d_gene: -; CDR3nt: TGCAGTGCTGCGGGGGCCCTCGGGGCTTTCTTT; CDR3aa: CSAAGALGAFF
j_gene: TRBJ1-1; v_gene: TRBV6-5; abundance: -; d_gene: -; CDR3nt: TGTGCCAGCAGTTACTCCGCAGGGATTGGGGCTGAAGCTTTCTTT; CDR3aa: CASSYSAGIGAEAFF
j_gene: TRBJ1-6; v_gene: TRBV11-2; abundance: few; d_gene: -; CDR3nt: TGTGCCAGCAGCCGATCTGAAATAGGACTCGGCTATAATTCACCCCTCCACTTT; CDR3aa: CASSRSEIGLGYNSPLHF
j_gene: TRBJ2-3; v_gene: TRBV5-1; abundance: once; d_gene: -; CDR3nt: TGCGCCAGCAGCTTGGCCTGGGGCAAAAATACGCAGTATTTT; CDR3aa: CASSLAWGKNTQYF
j_gene: TRBJ1-6; v_gene: TRBV6-1; abundance: few; d_gene: -; CDR3nt: TGTGCCAGCAGTGGAACTACAGGGAGTTCACCCCTCCACTTT; CDR3aa: CASSGTTGSSPLHF
j_gene: TRBJ1-1; v_gene: TRBV5-4; abundance: few; d_gene: -; CDR3nt: TGTGCCAGCAGCTTTTCAGGCCTGAACACTGAAGCTTTCTTT; CDR3aa: CASSFSGLNTEAFF
j_gene: TRBJ2-2; v_gene: TRBV7-3; abundance: -; d_gene: -; CDR3nt: TGTGCCAGCAGCCCCGATTCAGGGAACACCGGGGAGCTGTTTTTT; CDR3aa: CASSPDSGNTGELFF
j_gene: TRBJ2-3; v_gene: TRBV7-6; abundance: -; d_gene: -; CDR3nt: TGTGCCAGCAGCTTAGTGGCCACACAATTTAGCACAGATACGCAGTATTTT; CDR3aa: CASSLVATQFSTDTQYF
j_gene: TRBJ1-5; v_gene: TRBV2; abundance: -; d_gene: -; CDR3nt: TGTGCCAGCAGTCCCGAGTCCAAGCAGCCCCAGCATTTT; CDR3aa: CASSPESKQPQHF
j_gene: TRBJ2-3; v_gene: TRBV7-3; abundance: -; d_gene: TRBD2; CDR3nt: TGTGCCAGCAGCTTAGGGCTAGCGGGGGGGTTGGATACGCAGTATTTT; CDR3aa: CASSLGLAGGLDTQYF